Below, 13 T cell receptor beta chains from the same sample are listed, as sequenced in a study of shared clonotypes between healthy human individuals. Profiled with immunoSEQ multiplex PCR; TCRdb holds only in-frame clones, not every one. The table has more than 1.2 million clones, approximately 98.5% seen once. Material: naive CD4+ T cells sorted from blood. The subset is: CD45RA+ positively selected. The receptors come from a man aged 25-40 years in good health.

The rearrangement links TRBV5-4 to TRBJ2-1, with 11 bases aligning to TRBD1. The V gene's germline CDR1 is SGHNT and CDR2 YYREEE (reference sequence). With V trimmed by 4 bases and J by 2 bases, 8 bases remained unmatched. The CDR3 spans 17 residues. CDR3 loop: CASSAALGQGAYNEQFF. The CDR3 DNA follows: TGTGCCAGCAGCGCGGCGCTGGGACAGGGGGCCTACAATGAGCAGTTCTTC.

This clone was observed a single time. The chain uses TRBV5-1 and TRBJ2-4; 8 bases are a match to TRBD2. Losses at the gene ends were 4 bases for V and 5 bases for J; bases not matched to a gene: 8. Per the germline V gene, CDR1 is SGHRS and CDR2 is YFSETQ. The CDR3 has 15 amino acids. The CDR3 bases are TGCGCCAGCAGCGTGGAAGCGGGAGTCGAAAACATTCAGTACTTC. Translation: CASSVEAGVENIQYF.

The chain has TRBV5-1 and TRBJ2-1, with TRBD2 identical over 7 bases. Germline assignment: CDR1 SGHRS and CDR2 YFSETQ. The CDR3 consists of 15 residues. J lost 7 bases, V lost 2 bases, and 9 bases had no gene match. Here the CDR3 DNA reads TGCGCCAGCAGCTTCGAAGCGGGACTCGGGAATGAGCAGTTCTTC. Residues: CASSFEAGLGNEQFF.

The chain is built from TRBV6-5 and TRBJ2-1; the D gene is possibly TRBD1 (5 bases). The CDR3 extends over 16 amino acids. Deletions cut 2 bases from V and 8 bases from J, with 19 bases between. CDR1 is MNHEY and CDR2 is SVGAGI in the germline V gene. CDR3 DNA: TGTGCCAGCAGTTACGCCCTTATGACAGTAGTCGATGAGCAGTTCTTC. Translated: CASSYALMTVVDEQFF.

V and J are TRBV4-3 and TRBJ2-3; the D gene could be TRBD1 or TRBD2 (6 bases each). Trimming took 0 bases from V and 2 from J, leaving 12 bases between them. Germline V gene lookup returns CDR1 LGHNA and CDR2 YSLEER. The CDR3 runs 16 residues. This CDR3 is CASSQDTGAYTDTQYF. DNA of the CDR3: TGCGCCAGCAGCCAAGATACGGGGGCTTACACAGATACGCAGTATTTT.

The chain is built from TRBV2 and TRBJ1-4; 10 bases agree with TRBD1. V lost 10 bases to trimming and J lost 10 bases; unmatched junction nucleotides: 15. This CDR3 contains 15 residues. Germline CDR1 SNHLY, CDR2 FYNNEI. The CDR3 DNA reads TGTGCCAACTTAGGGACAGGGGAGGATCTAGGAAAACTGTTTTTT. Protein product: CANLGTGEDLGKLFF.

The chain uses TRBV6-5 and TRBJ2-7; D gene ambiguous. The CDR3 length is 15 residues. V was shortened by 0 bases and J by 0 bases, with 9 bases between the two germline ends. Germline CDR1 MNHEY, CDR2 SVGAGI. The CDR3 region is CASSYSRQPSYEQYF. CDR3 DNA: TGTGCCAGCAGTTACTCTAGGCAGCCCTCCTACGAGCAGTACTTC.

The chain carries TRBV7-2 and TRBJ1-5; possible D gene TRBD1, 6 bases. The V gene's germline CDR1 is SGHTA and CDR2 FQGNSA. Trimming took 5 bases from V and 6 from J, leaving 14 bases between them. This CDR3 is 14 amino acids long. CDR3 nucleotides: TGTGCCAGCAGCCCCTACAGGGATGGTCAGCCCCAGCATTTT. This sequence encodes CASSPYRDGQPQHF.

This clone was picked up one time. This chain joins TRBV9 and TRBJ2-5; maybe TRBD2 (6 bases). Germline-derived CDR1 and CDR2 are SGDLS and YYNGEE. V lost 10 bases, J lost 0 bases, and 16 bases lay in between. The CDR3 sequence is 14 residues long. This CDR3 reads CASRRGSDQETQYF. The CDR3 DNA is TGTGCCTCCCGGCGGGGCTCAGACCAAGAGACCCAGTACTTC.

The chain links TRBV18 to TRBJ2-1, with no clear D. The CDR3 has 13 residues. Trimming removed 5 bases from V and 5 bases from J, with 10 bases in between. The germline CDR1 and CDR2 sequences are KGHSH and LQKENI. The CDR3 region is CASSSVADNEQFF. The CDR3 region has the DNA TGTGCCAGCTCAAGTGTCGCGGACAATGAGCAGTTCTTC.

This clone was found once. Additional DNA sequences in this sample encode the identical CDR3. The chain couples TRBV5-4 to TRBJ2-5, with D uncertain. The CDR3 covers 13 residues. The V end was cut by 0 bases, the J end by 2 bases, with 5 bases between. Germline V CDR1 and CDR2: SGHNT, YYREEE (reference sequence). CDR3 residues: CASSLEPQETQYF. CDR3 in DNA: TGTGCCAGCAGCTTGGAACCGCAAGAGACCCAGTACTTC.

This chain uses TRBV5-1 with TRBJ1-4; 9 bases line up with TRBD1. V dropped 0 bases and J dropped 3; count of bases not matched to a gene: 6. This CDR3 spans 17 amino acids. Germline CDR1 SGHRS, CDR2 YFSETQ. In DNA, the CDR3 is TGCGCCAGCAGCTTGGAGGGACAGGGAAGTTCTAATGAAAAACTGTTTTTT. As protein: CASSLEGQGSSNEKLFF. The full variable domain, completed using reference TRBV5-1 and TRBJ1-4, is KAGVTQTPRYLIKTRGQQVTLSCSPISGHRSVSWYQQTPGQGLQFLFEYFSETQRNKGNFPGRFSGRQFSNSRSEMNVSTLELGDSALYLCASSLEGQGSSNEKLFFGSGTQLSVL.

The V and J genes are TRBV4-1 and TRBJ1-1; 7 bases fit TRBD1. The CDR3 is 16 amino acids. Germline V gene data show CDR1 as MGHRA and CDR2 as YSYEKL. J was trimmed by 3 bases and V by 0 bases; bases with no gene match: 7. CDR3 sequence (DNA): TGCGCCAGCAGCCAAGATGGTAGGGGGCATTACACTGAAGCTTTCTTT. This translates into CASSQDGRGHYTEAFF.